A selection of T cell receptor beta chains follows, all from one sample in a study of blood T cell repertoires in COVID-19. Clones were sequenced by immunoSEQ multiplex PCR, and TCRdb holds only the in-frame ones, with some missing. The data hold some 150,000 clones, with more than 75% observed a single time. The sample comprised peripheral blood. These receptors came from a human donor in a cohort sampled during active COVID-19. The CDR3 runs from the conserved cysteine through the conserved F or W. The D gene is left open where the match is weak. The size field is filled for only some rows; it gives once, few, many or a size class.

d_call: TRBD2
v_call: TRBV5-1
j_call: TRBJ2-3
clone_size: .
cdr3_length: 15
cdr3_nt: TGCGCCAGCAGCCGGAGGGAGGGCGGGGCAGATACGCAGTATTTT
cdr3_aa: CASSRREGGADTQYF

d_call: TRBD1
v_call: TRBV5-1
j_call: TRBJ1-1
clone_size: .
cdr3_length: 14
cdr3_nt: TGCGCCAGCAGCATTGACAGGGCGAACACTGAAGCTTTCTTT
cdr3_aa: CASSIDRANTEAFF

d_call: .
v_call: TRBV2
j_call: TRBJ1-5
clone_size: few
cdr3_length: 13
cdr3_nt: TGTGCCAGCAGGGACAGCCCCAATCAGCCCCAGCATTTT
cdr3_aa: CASRDSPNQPQHF

d_call: TRBD2
v_call: TRBV24-1
j_call: TRBJ2-3
clone_size: .
cdr3_length: 19
cdr3_nt: TGTGCCACCAGTGAAATGACTAGCGGGAGGATTAATAGCACAGATACGCAGTATTTT
cdr3_aa: CATSEMTSGRINSTDTQYF

d_call: TRBD1
v_call: TRBV5-1
j_call: TRBJ2-3
clone_size: .
cdr3_length: 18
cdr3_nt: TGCGCCAGCAGCTTGGCCGGAGTGGTAGGGGGCGGACAGGATACGCAGTATTTT
cdr3_aa: CASSLAGVVGGGQDTQYF

d_call: .
v_call: TRBV7-2
j_call: TRBJ2-5
clone_size: .
cdr3_length: 13
cdr3_nt: TGTGCCAGCAGCACCCCTAGCTTAAAGACCCAGTACTTC
cdr3_aa: CASSTPSLKTQYF

d_call: .
v_call: TRBV5-1
j_call: TRBJ2-5
clone_size: .
cdr3_length: 13
cdr3_nt: TGCGCCAGCAGCTTGGGGACTGACTCCGCCCAGTACTTC
cdr3_aa: CASSLGTDSAQYF

d_call: TRBD1
v_call: TRBV9
j_call: TRBJ2-5
clone_size: .
cdr3_length: 14
cdr3_nt: TGTGCCAGCAGCGCAAACAGGGGACGAGAGACCCAGTACTTC
cdr3_aa: CASSANRGRETQYF

d_call: .
v_call: TRBV3-1/TRBV3-2
j_call: TRBJ1-1
clone_size: once
cdr3_length: 16
cdr3_nt: TGTGCCAGCAGCCAGCCCCTGGGGGGGGCACAGACTGAAGCTTTCTTT
cdr3_aa: CASSQPLGGAQTEAFF

d_call: TRBD1
v_call: TRBV5-1
j_call: TRBJ2-7
clone_size: .
cdr3_length: 14
cdr3_nt: TGCGCCAGCAGAATGGGGACAGGGGTCTACGAGCAGTACTTC
cdr3_aa: CASRMGTGVYEQYF

d_call: .
v_call: TRBV5-1
j_call: TRBJ1-1
clone_size: few
cdr3_length: 15
cdr3_nt: TGCGCCAGCAGCGAACGGGGTGAAGGGAACACTGAAGCTTTCTTT
cdr3_aa: CASSERGEGNTEAFF

d_call: TRBD1
v_call: TRBV3-1/TRBV3-2
j_call: TRBJ2-7
clone_size: .
cdr3_length: 15
cdr3_nt: TGTGCCAGCAGCCAAGTGACAGGGGGCTCCTACGAGCAGTACTTC
cdr3_aa: CASSQVTGGSYEQYF

d_call: .
v_call: TRBV12-3/TRBV12-4
j_call: TRBJ2-7
clone_size: .
cdr3_length: 12
cdr3_nt: TGTGCCAGCAGCCCGGGACTCTACGAGCAGTACTTC
cdr3_aa: CASSPGLYEQYF

d_call: TRBD1
v_call: TRBV9
j_call: TRBJ2-1
clone_size: .
cdr3_length: 13
cdr3_nt: TGTGCCAGCAGCGCGGGACAGGGGGTCCCCCAGTTCTTC
cdr3_aa: CASSAGQGVPQFF

d_call: TRBD1
v_call: TRBV5-5
j_call: TRBJ1-6
clone_size: once
cdr3_length: 15
cdr3_nt: TGTGCCAGCAGCTTTTACAGGGGGGAAGATTCACCCCTCCACTTT
cdr3_aa: CASSFYRGEDSPLHF

d_call: TRBD1
v_call: TRBV7-9
j_call: TRBJ2-3
clone_size: .
cdr3_length: 14
cdr3_nt: TGTGCCAGCAGCCGGGACAGGGACACAGATACGCAGTATTTT
cdr3_aa: CASSRDRDTDTQYF

d_call: .
v_call: TRBV2
j_call: TRBJ2-3
clone_size: once
cdr3_length: 14
cdr3_nt: TGTGCCAGCATAGTTTATATTAGCACAGATACGCAGTATTTT
cdr3_aa: CASIVYISTDTQYF

d_call: TRBD1
v_call: TRBV6-1
j_call: TRBJ2-7
clone_size: .
cdr3_length: 16
cdr3_nt: TGTGCCAGCAGTGCCAAAGGACAGGGGGGCTCCTACGAGCAGTACTTC
cdr3_aa: CASSAKGQGGSYEQYF

d_call: TRBD1
v_call: TRBV24-1
j_call: TRBJ2-2
clone_size: .
cdr3_length: 17
cdr3_nt: TGTGCCACCGGCCCGACAGGGGGCTCTACGTACACCGGGGAGCTGTTTTTT
cdr3_aa: CATGPTGGSTYTGELFF

d_call: .
v_call: TRBV5-1
j_call: TRBJ1-5
clone_size: .
cdr3_length: 16
cdr3_nt: TGCGCCAGCAGCCCAGGGACGGGAGGGAGCAATCAGCCCCAGCATTTT
cdr3_aa: CASSPGTGGSNQPQHF

d_call: .
v_call: TRBV9
j_call: TRBJ2-5
clone_size: .
cdr3_length: 15
cdr3_nt: TGTGCCAGCAGCGCGGCCGGGACTTTCCAAGAGACCCAGTACTTC
cdr3_aa: CASSAAGTFQETQYF

d_call: .
v_call: TRBV5-1
j_call: TRBJ1-1
clone_size: .
cdr3_length: 15
cdr3_nt: TGCGCCAGCAGCTGGAGCGGATGGAATAACACTGAAGCTTTCTTT
cdr3_aa: CASSWSGWNNTEAFF

d_call: TRBD1
v_call: TRBV3-1/TRBV3-2
j_call: TRBJ1-1
clone_size: .
cdr3_length: 14
cdr3_nt: TGTGCCAGCAGCCATGACAGGGTGAACACTGAAGCTTTCTTT
cdr3_aa: CASSHDRVNTEAFF

d_call: TRBD2
v_call: TRBV24-1
j_call: TRBJ2-3
clone_size: .
cdr3_length: 12
cdr3_nt: TGTGCCACCAGTGCCCCGGGGGGTACGCAGTATTTT
cdr3_aa: CATSAPGGTQYF

d_call: .
v_call: TRBV5-1
j_call: TRBJ2-5
clone_size: .
cdr3_length: 14
cdr3_nt: TGCGCCAGCAGCTTATTGGAGCAAGACGGTACCCAGTACTTC
cdr3_aa: CASSLLEQDGTQYF

d_call: .
v_call: TRBV5-1
j_call: TRBJ2-1
clone_size: .
cdr3_length: 15
cdr3_nt: TGCGCCAGCAGCTTGGAGGGGGTAGCCTACAATGAGCAGTTCTTC
cdr3_aa: CASSLEGVAYNEQFF

d_call: TRBD1
v_call: TRBV28
j_call: TRBJ2-1
clone_size: .
cdr3_length: 19
cdr3_nt: TGTGCCAGCAATTACGGAAAGGGGGTCCGTGGGACAGAGATCAATGAGCAGTTCTTC
cdr3_aa: CASNYGKGVRGTEINEQFF

d_call: .
v_call: TRBV19
j_call: TRBJ1-2
clone_size: .
cdr3_length: 19
cdr3_nt: TGTGCCAGTAGTATCAAGGGCGACCGGGGGACCCGACTAAACTATGGCTACACCTTC
cdr3_aa: CASSIKGDRGTRLNYGYTF

d_call: .
v_call: TRBV14
j_call: TRBJ1-4
clone_size: .
cdr3_length: 14
cdr3_nt: TGTGCCAGCAGCCCCAGGGTCACTAATGAAAAACTGTTTTTT
cdr3_aa: CASSPRVTNEKLFF

d_call: TRBD2
v_call: TRBV2
j_call: TRBJ2-5
clone_size: .
cdr3_length: 17
cdr3_nt: TGTGCCAGCAGTGCCGGGACTAGCGGGGGGGCCGGTGAGACCCAGTACTTC
cdr3_aa: CASSAGTSGGAGETQYF

d_call: TRBD2
v_call: TRBV7-9
j_call: TRBJ2-3
clone_size: .
cdr3_length: 17
cdr3_nt: TGTGCCAGCAGCCCCTACGGCAGGACTAGCCTTCGAGATACGCAGTATTTT
cdr3_aa: CASSPYGRTSLRDTQYF

d_call: TRBD2
v_call: TRBV28
j_call: TRBJ2-3
clone_size: .
cdr3_length: 15
cdr3_nt: TGTGCCAGCAGTATACGGGACTACAGCACAGATACGCAGTATTTT
cdr3_aa: CASSIRDYSTDTQYF

d_call: .
v_call: TRBV15
j_call: TRBJ2-5
clone_size: .
cdr3_length: 13
cdr3_nt: TGTGCCACCAGCAGCCCCAGCCAAGAGACCCAGTACTTC
cdr3_aa: CATSSPSQETQYF

d_call: .
v_call: TRBV7-9
j_call: TRBJ1-2
clone_size: .
cdr3_length: 13
cdr3_nt: TGTGCCAGCAGCTTAAGGGACACATCGATGTACACCTTC
cdr3_aa: CASSLRDTSMYTF